The 30 T cell receptor beta chains presented below share a single source sample, sequenced in a study of T cell repertoires in cytomegalovirus infection. TCRdb re-derived calls from the reads in MiXCR, one entry per CDR3 protein. The repertoire consists of around 260,000 distinct CDR3 sequences, with about 26% occurring once and the leading ten covering approximately 15%. Material: PBMCs. The receptors derive from a human donor in good health (CMV status not recorded). Some clones in this sample may be carry-over from other donors' samples.

The sample holds many counts of this clonotype. The rearrangement uses TRBV10-3 and TRBJ2-7; D remains unclear. V was pared by 3 bases and J by 5 bases, with 5 bases between. The CDR3 sequence is 11 residues long. CDR1 is ENHRY and CDR2 is SYGVKD in the germline V gene. Here the CDR3 reads CAISEYDEQYF. For the CDR3, the DNA is TGTGCCATCAGTGAATATGACGAGCAGTACTTC.

The V and J genes are TRBV20-1 and TRBJ2-3; D not certain. Germline lookup yields CDR1 DFQATT and CDR2 SNEGSKA (reference sequence). CDR3 length equals 16 residues. The V end lost 6 bases, the J end lost 2 bases, and 21 bases lay between the germline ends. This chain's CDR3 is CSATPVVGSFTDTQYF. CDR3 DNA sequence: TGCAGTGCCACCCCCGTGGTTGGTTCCTTCACAGATACGCAGTATTTT.

This clonotype was seen a handful of times. This chain links TRBV5-1 with TRBJ2-2; D gene uncertain. Germline loops: CDR1 SGHRS, CDR2 YFSETQ. Trimming removed 4 bases at V and 1 base at J, with 11 bases between. The CDR3 spans 15 residues. CDR3 sequence (DNA): TGCGCCAGCAGCAATGGCCAGGAGAACACCGGGGAGCTGTTTTTT. Amino acids: CASSNGQENTGELFF.

Regarding this clonotype: A read error may explain this, as a much larger clone is one base away. The chain joins TRBV3-1 to TRBJ2-1; TRBD2 matches at 8 bases. Per the germline V gene, CDR1 is LGHDT and CDR2 is YNNKEL (reference sequence). There are 15 residues in the CDR3. Losses at the gene ends were 1 base for V and 3 bases for J; bases not matched to a gene: 2. CDR3 DNA sequence: TGTGCCAGCAGCCAAGCGGGGGGGCTCTACAATGAGCAGTTCTTC. Protein sequence: CASSQAGGLYNEQFF.

The chain links TRBV28 to TRBJ2-5; D might be TRBD1 or TRBD2, each matching 5 bases. The CDR3 is made up of 14 amino acids. CDR1 MDHEN and CDR2 SYDVKM come from the germline V gene. The V end was cut by 6 bases, the J end by 2 bases, with 13 bases between. The CDR3 region is CASSYGTAQETQYF. The CDR3 DNA sequence: TGTGCCAGCAGCTATGGGACGGCTCAAGAGACCCAGTACTTC.

In this sample, this clonotype turned up a few times. V is TRBV7-2 and J is TRBJ2-4, with TRBD2 matching over 11 bases. From germline, CDR1 is SGHTA and CDR2 FQGNSA. V shed 5 bases and J 0 bases; nucleotides not matched to a gene: 6. The CDR3 consists of 17 residues. CDR3 protein: CASSTIAGGQAKNIQYF. DNA of the CDR3: TGTGCCAGCAGCACGATAGCGGGAGGGCAAGCCAAAAACATTCAGTACTTC.

The chain has TRBV6-5 and TRBJ2-7, with D tentatively TRBD1 (5 bases). This CDR3 has 12 amino acids. Germline V CDR1 and CDR2: MNHEY, SVGAGI. Trimming shortened V by 4 bases and J by 6 bases, and 10 bases separated the two germline ends. DNA of the CDR3: TGTGCCAGCAGTTGGCAGGGCGGCGAGCAGTACTTC. Translating it yields CASSWQGGEQYF.

This clonotype appeared many times. This chain connects TRBV7-2 to TRBJ1-2; no reliable D call. This CDR3 is built from 16 residues. Germline CDR1 is SGHTA and CDR2 is FQGNSA. V was clipped by 2 bases and J by 10 bases, with 23 bases between them. CDR3 nucleotides: TGTGCCAGCAGCTTATCGGCGGCGCTATGGCTTTATCACTACACCTTC. Protein product: CASSLSAALWLYHYTF.

The chain combines TRBV5-6 with TRBJ2-4; 8 nucleotides match TRBD2. V lost 4 bases and J lost 8; bases outside the gene matches: 8. The CDR3 has 14 residues. The germline gives CDR1 SGHDT, CDR2 YYEEEE. CDR3 protein: CASSTLRGGDIQYF. The CDR3 DNA is TGTGCCAGCAGCACCTTACGGGGGGGGGACATTCAGTACTTC.

CDR3 residues: CASSQGPRGEQFF. In DNA form, the CDR3 reads TGTGCCAGCAGCCAAGGCCCTAGGGGCGAGCAGTTCTTC. V usage is TRBV3-1 and J usage is TRBJ2-1; maybe TRBD1 (5 bases). Trimming removed 1 base at V and 10 bases at J, with 11 bases between. This CDR3 contains 13 residues. Germline V gives CDR1 LGHDT, CDR2 YNNKEL (reference sequence).

This clonotype has at least ten counts. This chain links TRBV11-3 with TRBJ2-7, with no clear D. Germline V gene sequence: CDR1 SGHNT, CDR2 YENEEA. The CDR3 length is 13 residues. Deletions cut 0 bases from V and 5 bases from J, with 8 bases between. CDR3 residues: CASSLEADHEQYF. CDR3 coding DNA: TGTGCCAGCAGCTTAGAGGCCGACCACGAGCAGTACTTC.

V usage is TRBV6-1 and J usage is TRBJ1-3; D not certain. The CDR3 length is 12 residues. From germline, CDR1 is MNHNS and CDR2 SASEGT. Trimming removed 5 bases at V and 4 bases at J, with 6 bases between. The CDR3 DNA sequence: TGTGCCAGCAGTTACGGGGGAAACACCATATATTTT. Residues: CASSYGGNTIYF.

This chain uses TRBV29-1 with TRBJ1-3; TRBD1 aligns across 7 bases. Unmatched junction bases numbered 3, after V lost 7 bases and J lost 0 bases. The CDR3 runs to 13 residues. Germline V gives CDR1 SQVTM, CDR2 ANQGSEA. In DNA, the CDR3 is TGCAGCGGTGGACAGGCCTCTGGAAACACCATATATTTT. It encodes CSGGQASGNTIYF.

This clonotype has ten or more counts. J is TRBJ2-7 and V is TRBV7-6; weak D call: TRBD2 (7 bases). Germline V gives CDR1 SGHVS, CDR2 FNYEAQ. Trimming left V 1 base short and J 0 bases short, with 13 bases between. The CDR3 extends over 16 amino acids. CDR3 nucleotides: TGTGCCAGCAGCTTAGTAGGGGGGGGAGCCTCCTACGAGCAGTACGTC. Translating it yields CASSLVGGGASYEQYV.

The rearrangement joins TRBV10-3 to TRBJ1-2, with a tentative D call TRBD1 (6 bases). CDR3 length equals 12 residues. V lost 10 bases to trimming and J lost 2 bases, with 11 bases between them. Germline loops: CDR1 ENHRY, CDR2 SYGVKD. The CDR3 nucleotides are TGTGCCACCGGAACAGGGAACTATGGCTACACCTTC. This gives the protein CATGTGNYGYTF.

V usage is TRBV5-6 and J usage is TRBJ1-5, with TRBD1 as a possible D gene (5 bases). Per the germline V gene, CDR1 is SGHDT and CDR2 is YYEEEE. V shed 2 bases and J shed 2 bases, with 11 bases lying between them. The CDR3 consists of 15 residues. The CDR3 spells CASSLMGVGNQPQHF. CDR3 coding DNA: TGTGCCAGCAGCTTAATGGGGGTAGGCAATCAGCCCCAGCATTTT. Together with reference TRBV5-6 and TRBJ1-5, the CDR3 gives the full variable domain: DAGVTQSPTHLIKTRGQQVTLRCSPKSGHDTVSWYQQALGQGPQFIFQYYEEEERQRGNFPDRFSGHQFPNYSSELNVNALLLGDSALYLCASSLMGVGNQPQHFGDGTRLSIL.

This clonotype has at least ten counts. This rearrangement joins TRBV7-2 to TRBJ2-1; D perhaps matches TRBD2 (5 bases). This CDR3 has 14 residues. The ends were cut back, 1 base at V and 8 bases at J, with 12 bases in the middle. Per the germline V gene, CDR1 is SGHTA and CDR2 is FQGNSA. CDR3 sequence: CASSLDEGRDEQFF. The CDR3 DNA reads TGTGCCAGCAGCTTAGATGAGGGAAGGGATGAGCAGTTCTTC.

A remark on this clonotype: A read error is possible here, since a much larger clone lies one base away. This sequence joins TRBV7-2 and TRBJ2-5, with 7 nucleotides matching TRBD2. There are 13 residues in the CDR3. In germline, CDR1 is SGHTA, CDR2 FQGNSA. CDR3 protein: CASLSGRVETQHF. The CDR3 bases are TGTGCCAGCCTCTCGGGGAGGGTAGAGACCCAGCACTTC.

V is TRBV20-1 and J is TRBJ2-1; the D gene is possibly TRBD2 (6 bases). V was pared by 1 base and J by 4 bases, with 17 bases between. Germline values: CDR1 DFQATT, CDR2 SNEGSKA (reference sequence). This CDR3 region has 16 residues. CDR3 protein: CSARGNRAGSYNEQFF. Here the CDR3 DNA reads TGCAGTGCTAGAGGAAACCGGGCGGGATCTTACAATGAGCAGTTCTTC.

Ten or more counts support this clonotype. The J gene is TRBJ2-1, the V gene TRBV15; D unclear. CDR1 is LNHNV, CDR2 YYDKDF, per germline (reference sequence). Trimming removed 4 bases from V and 4 bases from J, with 5 bases in between. The CDR3 is made up of 12 amino acids. The CDR3 sequence: CATSNGYNEQFF. CDR3 coding DNA: TGTGCCACCAGCAACGGGTACAATGAGCAGTTCTTC.

There are a few counts of this clonotype. The CDR3 coding sequence is TGTGCCAGCAGTTCGCCACCGAATCAGCCCCAGCATTTT. Protein sequence: CASSSPPNQPQHF. The J gene is TRBJ1-5, the V gene TRBV28, with D unclear. Germline lookup yields CDR1 MDHEN and CDR2 SYDVKM. The CDR3 totals 13 residues. Trimming removed 4 bases from V and 4 bases from J, with 8 bases in between.

This chain connects TRBV5-1 to TRBJ2-3, with D possibly being TRBD2 (6 bases). CDR1 and CDR2 from the germline V gene are SGHRS and YFSETQ. This CDR3 is 14 amino acids long. Trimming pared 4 bases from V and 5 bases from J, leaving 14 bases between. The CDR3 DNA reads as TGCGCCAGCAGCCCGATGCGGGGAGGAGATACGCAGTATTTT. The encoded protein is CASSPMRGGDTQYF.

This clonotype turned up a few times. The J gene is TRBJ2-3, the V gene TRBV29-1, with D possibly being TRBD2 (6 bases). The germline V gene has CDR1 SQVTM and CDR2 ANQGSEA. This CDR3 comprises 12 residues. V was pared by 7 bases and J by 4 bases, with 12 bases between. CDR3 amino acids: CSARRGADTQYF. In DNA, the CDR3 is TGCAGCGCTCGGCGCGGGGCAGATACGCAGTATTTT.

The chain has TRBV5-5 and TRBJ2-5, with TRBD2 matching over 11 bases. The CDR3 runs 15 residues. Germline CDR1 is SGHKS and CDR2 is YYEKEE (reference sequence). J lost 4 bases, V lost 1 base, and 3 bases had no gene match. The CDR3 sequence: CASSLSSGRPETQYF. The DNA for the CDR3 is TGTGCCAGCAGCTTGTCTAGCGGGAGGCCAGAGACCCAGTACTTC.

The V call is TRBV12-3 or TRBV12-4, the J call TRBJ1-1; 8 nucleotides agree with TRBD1. V lost 6 bases and J lost 7; bases outside the gene matches: 13. This CDR3 comprises 15 residues. CDR3 sequence: CASRWTGTGSYEAFF. The CDR3 DNA is TGTGCCAGCAGATGGACCGGGACAGGTTCTTATGAAGCTTTCTTT.

This clonotype was observed many times. V is TRBV7-3 and J is TRBJ2-1; 7 positions agree with TRBD2. There are 14 residues in the CDR3. V lost 2 bases and J lost 5; bases outside the gene matches: 3. The germline V gene has CDR1 SGHTA and CDR2 FQGTGA. CDR3: CASSLGLADNEQFF. The CDR3 bases are TGTGCCAGCAGCTTAGGGCTAGCGGACAATGAGCAGTTCTTC.

This clonotype was seen many times. The chain couples TRBV11-2 to TRBJ1-1; D uncertain. This CDR3 contains 16 residues. Trimming left V 1 base short and J 0 bases short, with 12 bases between. Germline lookup yields CDR1 SGHAT and CDR2 FQNNGV. CDR3 loop: CASSLGLWEMNTEAFF. The CDR3 DNA follows: TGTGCCAGCAGCTTAGGATTGTGGGAGATGAACACTGAAGCTTTCTTT.

The table lists this clonotype with a few counts. The rearrangement links TRBV6-8 to TRBJ2-4; 8 bases are a match to TRBD1. The V gene end was trimmed by 2 bases and the J gene end by 1 base; junction bases not matched to a gene: 4. The germline V gene encodes CDR1 MNHGY and CDR2 SAAAGT. CDR3 size: 16 residues. This chain's CDR3 is CASSYPRDRAKNIQYF. Here the CDR3 DNA reads TGTGCCAGCAGTTACCCACGGGACAGGGCCAAAAACATTCAGTACTTC.

In its sample, this clonotype was seen many times. The chain couples TRBV28 to TRBJ2-1, with 9 bases fitting TRBD2. The CDR3 totals 18 residues. CDR1 is MDHEN and CDR2 is SYDVKM in the germline V gene. Losses at the gene ends were 3 bases for V and 5 bases for J; bases not matched to a gene: 14. Written as DNA, the CDR3 is TGTGCCAGCAGTTTCCTGGAACCCCCAGGGACTAGCAACAATGAGCAGTTCTTC. This sequence encodes CASSFLEPPGTSNNEQFF.

This clonotype was recorded once. V gene TRBV5-1 combines with J gene TRBJ2-7; 8 bases agree with TRBD1. CDR1 SGHRS and CDR2 YFSETQ come from the germline V gene. There are 13 residues in the CDR3. After removal of 4 bases from V and 3 bases from J, the junction contained 3 bases not matched to a gene. The CDR3 loop is CASSRDRYYEQYF. As DNA, the CDR3 is TGCGCCAGCAGCCGGGACAGGTACTACGAGCAGTACTTC.